The entry that follows covers one T cell receptor beta chain sequence. Its antigen is as yet unknown. Germline CDR1 is SQVTM and CDR2 is ANQGSEA. V trimming: 7 bases; J trimming: 0 bases; junction bases outside the gene matches: 5. The CDR3 spans 13 residues. Investigators reverse transcribed all isolated RNA, so they sequenced expressed TCRB transcripts. Clones were read by immunoSEQ multiplex PCR, and TCRdb kept only the in-frame ones, dropping some. The profile shows some 140,000 clones, nearly 9.5% of them singletons. Every single donor gave one heparinised blood draw, and these averaged about 110 mL. Sorted cells reached over 95% purity in every population. This entry belongs to a study of beta chain features in type 1 diabetes. Findings and limits, study-wide: There was a moderate but significant shortening of TCRB CDR3s in all four CD4+ subsets of Type 1 diabetes patients. In type 1 diabetes patients, VDJ junctions had fewer insertions; deletions at these junctions were more frequent.

This sequence originates from a young man in good health. The source material was central memory CD4+ T cells from blood. The V gene is TRBV29-1, the J gene TRBJ1-1, with 7 bases identical to TRBD1. CDR3 region: CSAQTGMNTEAFF. CDR3 coding DNA: TGCAGCGCGCAGACAGGGATGAACACTGAAGCTTTCTTT. Supplemented by reference TRBV29-1 and TRBJ1-1, the full variable domain reads SAVISQKPSRDICQRGTSLTIQCQVDSQVTMMFWYRQQPGQSLTLIATANQGSEATYESGFVIDKFPISRPNLTFSTLTVSNMSPEDSSIYLCSAQTGMNTEAFFGQGTRLTVV.